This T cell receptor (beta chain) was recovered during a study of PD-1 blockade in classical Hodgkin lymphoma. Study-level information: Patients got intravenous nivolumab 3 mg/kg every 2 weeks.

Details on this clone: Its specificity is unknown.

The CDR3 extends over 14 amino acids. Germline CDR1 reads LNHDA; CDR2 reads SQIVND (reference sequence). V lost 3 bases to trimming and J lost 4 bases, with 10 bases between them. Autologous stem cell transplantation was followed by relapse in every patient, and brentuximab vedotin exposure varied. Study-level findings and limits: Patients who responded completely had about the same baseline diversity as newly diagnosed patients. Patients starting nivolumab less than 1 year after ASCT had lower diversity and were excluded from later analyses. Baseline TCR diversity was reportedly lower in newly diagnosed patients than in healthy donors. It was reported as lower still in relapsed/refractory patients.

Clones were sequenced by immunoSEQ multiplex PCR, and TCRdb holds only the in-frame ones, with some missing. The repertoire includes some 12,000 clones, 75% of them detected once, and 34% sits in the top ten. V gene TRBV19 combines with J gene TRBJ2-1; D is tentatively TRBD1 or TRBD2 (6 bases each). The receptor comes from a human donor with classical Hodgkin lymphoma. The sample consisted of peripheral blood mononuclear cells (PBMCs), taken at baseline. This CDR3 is CASSIGGPYNEQFF. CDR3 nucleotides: TGTGCCAGTAGTATTGGGGGGCCGTACAATGAGCAGTTCTTC.